Detailed here is one T cell receptor beta chain. This clone's antigen is unknown. No base quality information exists; no much larger clone differs at one position. This sample was taken from a study of T cell clonotyping in hematopoietic cell transplantation (dated by TCRdb to the early 2020s). Background on the whole study: A total of 135 blood samples were collected in the study from some 37 consecutive transplant recipients and their related donors. Patients were recruited between September 2015 and January 2017 and followed until late 2020 or death. Study-wide findings and limitations: Broader TCR repertoire diversity after transplant was predicted by Inverse Simpson Index values from donors and from recipients before transplant. Recipient TCR diversity fell after transplant, with pathologically expanded clonotypes rising progressively from day 30 to day 180. Just a small fraction of recipient repertoires overlapped with donor repertoires, and more than 95% appeared de novo at the given depth. Sample size was limited, and cells were not sorted, so CD4 and CD8 repertoire contributions could not be separated.

Taken from cysteine to phenylalanine, the CDR3 has 15 residues. This entry keeps only the CDR3 DNA: 45 bases, framed from base 1. V is shortened by 5 bases, J by 3 bases, and the region joining them spans 13 bases. For CDR1 and CDR2, the germline V gene (reference sequence) lists LNHDA and SQIVND. Blood samples for TCR beta sequencing were given by related transplant donors. Nuclei Lysis Solution was used to extract genomic DNA from fresh or cryopreserved unfractionated peripheral blood mononuclear cells. The immunoSEQ assay, a bias-controlled multiplex PCR using V- and J-specific primers, was used to amplify TCR beta CDR3 regions from genomic DNA. In a second PCR step, the CDR3 amplicons were tagged with a proprietary barcode plus Illumina adapter sequences. An Illumina MiSeq instrument was used for sequencing of the CDR3 libraries. As for the authors' bioinformatics: immunoSEQ Analyzer 3.0 was used for export and quality control, with R Bioconductor and Immunarch used for downstream analyses. Repertoire metrics were calculated using only productive rearrangements within the normalized downsampled data set. Clonotypes larger than 5 templates in the normalized cohort were defined as pathologically expanded. The Inverse Simpson Index was used to measure repertoire diversity. CMV-specificity analyses were carried out on the non-normalized data set to capture all clonotypes. TCRdb retrieved this table from immuneACCESS and kept in-frame rearrangements only. Not all clones are present; in checked studies, unresolved V genes account for under half, and no reason is known for the remainder. The D gene and trimming were derived from the DNA, and the V and J assignments and clone size from that table. The sample yields about 15,000 clones; 80% to 90% were counted once. Clones ranked in the top ten supply 4% to 5.5% of the sample.

The TCR comes from a woman aged 40 to 50 in good health. Some clones in this sample may be carry-over from other donors' samples. Sequencing used peripheral blood mononuclear cells. The sequence links TRBV19 to TRBJ2-2, with TRBD2 perhaps the D gene, on 6 matching bases. The DNA sequence is TGTGCCAGTAGTCCTAGCGCGAGATACACCGGGGAGCTGTTTTTT. It codes for CASSPSARYTGELFF.